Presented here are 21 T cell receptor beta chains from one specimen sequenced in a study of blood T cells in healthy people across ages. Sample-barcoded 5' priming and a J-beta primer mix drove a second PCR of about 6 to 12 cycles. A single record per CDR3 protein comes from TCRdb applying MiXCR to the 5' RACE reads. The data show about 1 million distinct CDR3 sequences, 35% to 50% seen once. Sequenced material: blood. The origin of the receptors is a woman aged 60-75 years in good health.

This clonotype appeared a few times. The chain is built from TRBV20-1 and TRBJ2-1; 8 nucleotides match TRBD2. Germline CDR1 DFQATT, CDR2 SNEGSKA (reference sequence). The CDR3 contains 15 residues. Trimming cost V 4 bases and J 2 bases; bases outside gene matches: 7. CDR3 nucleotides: TGCAGTGCTACTAGCGGGCTTCATACCTACAATGAGCAGTTCTTC. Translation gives CSATSGLHTYNEQFF.

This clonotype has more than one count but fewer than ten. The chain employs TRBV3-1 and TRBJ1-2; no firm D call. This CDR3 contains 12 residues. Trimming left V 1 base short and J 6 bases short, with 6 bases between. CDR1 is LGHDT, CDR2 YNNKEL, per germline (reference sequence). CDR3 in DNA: TGTGCCAGCAGCCAAGGGCCCGATGGCTACACCTTC. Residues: CASSQGPDGYTF. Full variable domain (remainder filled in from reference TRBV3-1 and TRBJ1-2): DTAVSQTPKYLVTQMGNDKSIKCEQNLGHDTMYWYKQDSKKFLKIMFSYNNKELIINETVPNRFSPKSPDKAHLNLHINSLELGDSAVYFCASSQGPDGYTFGSGTRLTVV.

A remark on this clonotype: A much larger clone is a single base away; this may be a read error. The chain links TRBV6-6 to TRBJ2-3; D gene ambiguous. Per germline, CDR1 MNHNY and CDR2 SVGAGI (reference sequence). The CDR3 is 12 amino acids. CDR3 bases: TGTGCCAACAGTTATTTTCCAGATACGCAGTATTTT. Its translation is CANSYFPDTQYF.

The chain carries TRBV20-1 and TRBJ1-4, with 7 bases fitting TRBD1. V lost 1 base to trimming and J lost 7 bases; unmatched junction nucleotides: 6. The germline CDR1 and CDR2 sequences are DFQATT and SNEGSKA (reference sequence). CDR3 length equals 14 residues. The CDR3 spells CSARGDRDAEKLFF. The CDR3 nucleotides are TGCAGTGCTAGAGGCGACAGGGACGCTGAAAAACTGTTTTTT.

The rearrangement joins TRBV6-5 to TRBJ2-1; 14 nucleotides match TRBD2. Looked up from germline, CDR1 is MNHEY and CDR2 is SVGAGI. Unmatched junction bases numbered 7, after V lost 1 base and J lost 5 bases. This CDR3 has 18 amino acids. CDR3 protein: CASSYLGLAGEINNEQFF. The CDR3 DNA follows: TGTGCCAGCAGTTACTTGGGACTAGCGGGAGAGATCAACAATGAGCAGTTCTTC.

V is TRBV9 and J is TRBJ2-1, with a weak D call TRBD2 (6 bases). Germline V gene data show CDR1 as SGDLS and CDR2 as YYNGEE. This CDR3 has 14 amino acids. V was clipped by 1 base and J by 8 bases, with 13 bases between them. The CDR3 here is CASSVFGGVDEQFF. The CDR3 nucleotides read TGTGCCAGCAGCGTATTCGGCGGGGTCGATGAGCAGTTCTTC.

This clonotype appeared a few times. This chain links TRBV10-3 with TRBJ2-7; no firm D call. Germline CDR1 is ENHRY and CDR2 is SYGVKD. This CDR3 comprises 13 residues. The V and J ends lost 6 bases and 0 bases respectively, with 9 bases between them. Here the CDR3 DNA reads TGTGCCATCAGAGGCGGTAGCTCCTACGAGCAGTACTTC. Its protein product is CAIRGGSSYEQYF.

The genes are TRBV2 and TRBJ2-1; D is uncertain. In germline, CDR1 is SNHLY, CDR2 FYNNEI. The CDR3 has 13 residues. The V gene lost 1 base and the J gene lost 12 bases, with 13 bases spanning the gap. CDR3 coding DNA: TGTGCCAGCAGTGAAGTGGCCCCAGAGTGGCAGTTCTTC. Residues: CASSEVAPEWQFF.

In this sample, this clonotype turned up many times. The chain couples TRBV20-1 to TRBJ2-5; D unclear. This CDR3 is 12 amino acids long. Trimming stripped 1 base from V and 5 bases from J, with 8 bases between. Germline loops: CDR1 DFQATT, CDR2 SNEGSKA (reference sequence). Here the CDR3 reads CSARGGWETQYF. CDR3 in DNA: TGCAGTGCTAGAGGGGGTTGGGAGACCCAGTACTTC.

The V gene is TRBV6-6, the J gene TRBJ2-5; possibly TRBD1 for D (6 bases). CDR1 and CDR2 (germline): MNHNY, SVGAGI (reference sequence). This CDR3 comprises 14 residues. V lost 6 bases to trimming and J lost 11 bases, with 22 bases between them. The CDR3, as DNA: TGTGCCAGCAGCTCACAGGGCTTCTACAATGAGCAGTACTTC. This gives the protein CASSSQGFYNEQYF.

The CDR3 protein is CASSQNLIDYTF. The CDR3 nucleotides are TGTGCCAGCAGCCAAAATTTGATCGACTACACCTTC. This chain joins TRBV14 and TRBJ1-2; D not certain. The CDR3 runs to 12 residues. The ends were cut back, 2 bases at V and 10 bases at J, with 11 bases in the middle. Germline V gives CDR1 SGHDN, CDR2 FVKESK.

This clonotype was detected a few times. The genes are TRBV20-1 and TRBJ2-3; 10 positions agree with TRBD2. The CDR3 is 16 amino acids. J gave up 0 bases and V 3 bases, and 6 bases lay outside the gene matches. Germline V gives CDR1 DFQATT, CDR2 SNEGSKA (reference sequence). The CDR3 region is CSASPTSGPSTDTQYF. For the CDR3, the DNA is TGCAGTGCTAGTCCGACTAGCGGGCCTAGCACAGATACGCAGTATTTT.

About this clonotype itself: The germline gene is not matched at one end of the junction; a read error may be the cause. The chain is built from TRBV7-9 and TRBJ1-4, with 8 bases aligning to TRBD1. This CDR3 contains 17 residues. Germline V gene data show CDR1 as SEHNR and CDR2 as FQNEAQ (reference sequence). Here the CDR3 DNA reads TGTGCCAGCGGCTTAGCAGGGGGCATCATCACTAATGAAAAACTGTTTTTT. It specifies CASGLAGGIITNEKLFF. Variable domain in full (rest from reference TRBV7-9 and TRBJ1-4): DTGVSQNPRHKITKRGQNVTFRCDPISEHNRLYWYRQTLGQGPEFLTYFQNEAQLEKSRLLSDRFSAERPKGSFSTLEIQRTEQGDSAMYLCASGLAGGIITNEKLFFGSGTQLSVL.

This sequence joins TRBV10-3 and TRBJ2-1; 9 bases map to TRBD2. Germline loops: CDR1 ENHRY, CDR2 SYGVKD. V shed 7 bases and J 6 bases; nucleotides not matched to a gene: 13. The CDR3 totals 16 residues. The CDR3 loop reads CAIKPATGLAGNEQFF. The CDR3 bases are TGTGCCATCAAACCAGCGACGGGACTAGCAGGCAATGAGCAGTTCTTC.

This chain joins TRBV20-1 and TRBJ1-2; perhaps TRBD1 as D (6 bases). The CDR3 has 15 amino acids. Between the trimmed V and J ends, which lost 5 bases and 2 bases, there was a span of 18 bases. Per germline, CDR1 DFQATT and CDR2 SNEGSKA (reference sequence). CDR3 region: CSALLEGDTNYGYTF. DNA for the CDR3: TGCAGTGCTCTGTTGGAGGGGGACACGAACTATGGCTACACCTTC.

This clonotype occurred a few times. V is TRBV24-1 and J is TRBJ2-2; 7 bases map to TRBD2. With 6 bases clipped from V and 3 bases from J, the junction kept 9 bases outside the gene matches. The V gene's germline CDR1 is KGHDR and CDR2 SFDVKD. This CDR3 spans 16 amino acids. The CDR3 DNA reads TGTGCCACCAGTCCTTTGCGGGAGTACGACACCGGGGAGCTGTTTTTT. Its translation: CATSPLREYDTGELFF.

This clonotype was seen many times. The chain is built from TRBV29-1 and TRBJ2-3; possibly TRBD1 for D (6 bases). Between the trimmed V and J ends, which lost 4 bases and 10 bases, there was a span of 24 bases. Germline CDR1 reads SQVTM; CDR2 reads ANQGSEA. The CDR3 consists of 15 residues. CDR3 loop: CSVASGAASVLPQYF. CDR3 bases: TGCAGCGTTGCCTCAGGGGCAGCAAGCGTCCTCCCGCAGTATTTT.

CDR3 DNA sequence: TGCAGTGCTAGGGGGGGGCAGGGAAGTCGGAAGAGCTATGGCTACACCTTC. This encodes CSARGGQGSRKSYGYTF. V usage is TRBV20-1 and J usage is TRBJ1-2, with D possibly matching TRBD1 (6 bases). This CDR3 has 17 residues. Looked up from germline, CDR1 is DFQATT and CDR2 is SNEGSKA (reference sequence). V lost 3 bases, J lost 4 bases, and 24 bases lay in between.

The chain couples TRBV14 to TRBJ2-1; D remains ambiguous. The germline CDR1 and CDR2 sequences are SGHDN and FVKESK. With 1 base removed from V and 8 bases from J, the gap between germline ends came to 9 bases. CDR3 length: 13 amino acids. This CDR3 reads CASSQVLGDEQFF. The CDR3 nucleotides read TGTGCCAGCAGCCAAGTATTAGGTGATGAGCAGTTCTTC.

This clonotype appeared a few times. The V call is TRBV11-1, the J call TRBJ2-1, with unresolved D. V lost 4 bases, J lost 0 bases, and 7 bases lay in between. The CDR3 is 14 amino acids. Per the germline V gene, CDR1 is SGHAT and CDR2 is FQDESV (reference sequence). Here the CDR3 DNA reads TGTGCCAGCAGCTCTGCTAGCTCCTACAATGAGCAGTTCTTC. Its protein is CASSSASSYNEQFF.

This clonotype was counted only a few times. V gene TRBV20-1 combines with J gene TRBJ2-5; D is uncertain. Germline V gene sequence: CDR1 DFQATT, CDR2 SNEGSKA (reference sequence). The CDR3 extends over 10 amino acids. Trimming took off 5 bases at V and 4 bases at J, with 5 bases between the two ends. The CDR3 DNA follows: TGCAGTGCTGGATCAGAGACCCAGTACTTC. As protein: CSAGSETQYF.